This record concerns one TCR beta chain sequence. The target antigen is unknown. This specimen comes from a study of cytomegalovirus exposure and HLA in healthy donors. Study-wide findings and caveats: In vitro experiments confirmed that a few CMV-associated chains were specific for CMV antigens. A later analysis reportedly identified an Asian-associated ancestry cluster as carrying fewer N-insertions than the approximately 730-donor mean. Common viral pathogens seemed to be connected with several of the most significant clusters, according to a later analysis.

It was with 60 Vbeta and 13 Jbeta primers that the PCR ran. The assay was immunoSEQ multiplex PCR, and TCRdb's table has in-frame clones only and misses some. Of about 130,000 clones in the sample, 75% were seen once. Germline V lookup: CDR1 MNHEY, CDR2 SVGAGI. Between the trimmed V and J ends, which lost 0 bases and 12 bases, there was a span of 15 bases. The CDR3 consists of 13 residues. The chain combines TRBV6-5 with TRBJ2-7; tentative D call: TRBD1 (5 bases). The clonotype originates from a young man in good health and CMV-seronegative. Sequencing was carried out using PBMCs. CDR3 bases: TGTGCCAGCAGTTACTCGGACATACTTATATGGTACTTC. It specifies CASSYSDILIWYF.